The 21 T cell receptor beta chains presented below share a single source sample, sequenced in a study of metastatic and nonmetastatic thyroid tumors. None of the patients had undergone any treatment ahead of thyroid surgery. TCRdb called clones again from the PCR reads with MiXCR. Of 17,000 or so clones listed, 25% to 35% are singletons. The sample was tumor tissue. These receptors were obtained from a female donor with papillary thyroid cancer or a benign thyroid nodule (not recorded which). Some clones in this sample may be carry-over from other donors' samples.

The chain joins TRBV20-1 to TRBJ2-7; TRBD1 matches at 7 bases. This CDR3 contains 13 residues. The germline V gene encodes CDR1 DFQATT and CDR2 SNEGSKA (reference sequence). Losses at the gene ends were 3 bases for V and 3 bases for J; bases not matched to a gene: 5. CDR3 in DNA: TGCAGTGCTAGGGGTGACAGGGACTACGAGCAGTACTTC. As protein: CSARGDRDYEQYF.

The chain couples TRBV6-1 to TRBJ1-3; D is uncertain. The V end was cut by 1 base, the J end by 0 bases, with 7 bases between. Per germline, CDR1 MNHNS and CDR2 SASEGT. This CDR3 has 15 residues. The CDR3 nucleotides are TGTGCCAGCAGTGAAGTGATGGGCTCTGGAAACACCATATATTTT. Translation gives CASSEVMGSGNTIYF.

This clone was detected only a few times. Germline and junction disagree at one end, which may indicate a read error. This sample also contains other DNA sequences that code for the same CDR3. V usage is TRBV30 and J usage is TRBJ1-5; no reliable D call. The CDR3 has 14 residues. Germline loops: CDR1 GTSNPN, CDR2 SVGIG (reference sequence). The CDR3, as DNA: TGTGCCTGGAGCCGAGGGCTCGCGGGTCAGCCTCAGCATTTT. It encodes CAWSRGLAGQPQHF.

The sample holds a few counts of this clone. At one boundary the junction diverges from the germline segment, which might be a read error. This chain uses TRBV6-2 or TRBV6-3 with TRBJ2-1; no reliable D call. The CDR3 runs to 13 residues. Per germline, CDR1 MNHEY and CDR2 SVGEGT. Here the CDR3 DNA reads TGTTCCAGCAGTTACTCAACGTACAATGAGCAGTTCTTC. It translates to CSSSYSTYNEQFF.

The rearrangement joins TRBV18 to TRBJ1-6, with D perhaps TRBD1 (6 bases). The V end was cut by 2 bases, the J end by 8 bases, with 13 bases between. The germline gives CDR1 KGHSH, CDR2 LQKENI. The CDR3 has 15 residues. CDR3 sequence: CASSPGTGLDSPLHF. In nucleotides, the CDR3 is TGTGCCAGCTCACCAGGAACAGGGTTGGATTCACCCCTCCACTTT.

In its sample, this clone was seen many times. In nucleotides, the CDR3 is TGTGCCAGCAGCCAAGCTACGTCTGTGGGAGGGCCCGGGGGGGATGAGCAGTTCTTC. Translating gives CASSQATSVGGPGGDEQFF. The rearrangement joins TRBV4-2 to TRBJ2-1, with TRBD2 matching 8 bases. The CDR3 is made up of 19 amino acids. Germline trimming cut 1 base from V and 8 bases from J; bases unmatched to any gene: 19. The germline CDR1 and CDR2 sequences are LGHNA and YNFKEQ.

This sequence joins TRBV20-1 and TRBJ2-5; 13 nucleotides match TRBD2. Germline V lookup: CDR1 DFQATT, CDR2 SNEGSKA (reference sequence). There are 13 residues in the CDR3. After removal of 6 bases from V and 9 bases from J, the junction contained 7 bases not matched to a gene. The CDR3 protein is CSAPTSGGRPQYF. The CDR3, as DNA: TGCAGTGCGCCGACTAGCGGGGGGCGGCCCCAGTACTTC.

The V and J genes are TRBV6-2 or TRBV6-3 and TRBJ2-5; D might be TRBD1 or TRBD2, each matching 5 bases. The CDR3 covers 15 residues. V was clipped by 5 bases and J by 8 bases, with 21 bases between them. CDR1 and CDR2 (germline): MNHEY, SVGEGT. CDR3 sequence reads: CASSQAGAEENTQYF. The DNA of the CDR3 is TGTGCCAGCAGTCAGGCCGGGGCAGAAGAGAACACCCAGTACTTC.

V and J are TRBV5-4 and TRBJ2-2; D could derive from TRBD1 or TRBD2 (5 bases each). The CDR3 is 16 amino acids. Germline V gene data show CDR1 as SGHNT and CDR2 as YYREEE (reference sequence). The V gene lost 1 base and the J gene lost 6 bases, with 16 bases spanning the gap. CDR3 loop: CASSLWQGPAAGELFF. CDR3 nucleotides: TGTGCCAGCAGCTTGTGGCAGGGCCCAGCGGCCGGGGAGCTGTTTTTT.

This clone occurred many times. CDR3 protein: CASSLTSGIAADTQYF. The CDR3 coding sequence is TGCGCCAGCAGCCTTACTAGCGGGATAGCAGCAGATACGCAGTATTTT. The V call is TRBV5-1, the J call TRBJ2-3; 10 bases line up with TRBD2. Trimming took 4 bases from V and 4 from J; bases not matched to a gene: 9. In germline, CDR1 is SGHRS, CDR2 YFSETQ. This CDR3 is built from 16 residues.

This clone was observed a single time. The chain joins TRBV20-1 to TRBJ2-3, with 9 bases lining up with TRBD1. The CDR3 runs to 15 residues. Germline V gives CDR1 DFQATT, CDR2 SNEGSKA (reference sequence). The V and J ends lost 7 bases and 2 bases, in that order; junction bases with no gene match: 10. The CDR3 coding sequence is TGCAGTGTATCGGACAGGGGAGAGGCCACAGATACGCAGTATTTT. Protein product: CSVSDRGEATDTQYF.

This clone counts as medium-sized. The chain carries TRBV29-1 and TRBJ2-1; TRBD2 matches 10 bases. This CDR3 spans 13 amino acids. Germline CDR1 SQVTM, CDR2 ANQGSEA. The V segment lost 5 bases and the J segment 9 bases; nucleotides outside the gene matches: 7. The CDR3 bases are TGCAGCGTTTTGGGACTAGCGTATGGTGAGCAGTTCTTC. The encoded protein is CSVLGLAYGEQFF.

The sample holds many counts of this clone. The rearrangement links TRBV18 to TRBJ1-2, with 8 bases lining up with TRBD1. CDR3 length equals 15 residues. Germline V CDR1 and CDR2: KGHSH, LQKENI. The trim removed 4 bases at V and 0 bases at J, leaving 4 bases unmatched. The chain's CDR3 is CASSLTDRANYGYTF. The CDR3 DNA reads TGTGCCAGCTCACTAACGGACAGGGCTAACTATGGCTACACCTTC.

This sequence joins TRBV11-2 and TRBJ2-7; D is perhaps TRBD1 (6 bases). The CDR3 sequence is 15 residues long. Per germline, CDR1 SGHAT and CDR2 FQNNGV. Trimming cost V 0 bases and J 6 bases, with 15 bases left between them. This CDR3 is CASSLDKGLGGEQYF. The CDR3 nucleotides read TGTGCCAGCAGCTTAGATAAGGGGTTAGGGGGCGAGCAGTACTTC.

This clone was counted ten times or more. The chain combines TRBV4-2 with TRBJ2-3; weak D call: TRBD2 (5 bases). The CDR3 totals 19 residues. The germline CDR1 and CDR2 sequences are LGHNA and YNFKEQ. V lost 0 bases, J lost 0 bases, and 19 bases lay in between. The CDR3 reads CASSQDSLYQAVSTDTQYF. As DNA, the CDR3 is TGTGCCAGCAGCCAAGATAGCTTGTATCAAGCGGTCAGCACAGATACGCAGTATTTT.

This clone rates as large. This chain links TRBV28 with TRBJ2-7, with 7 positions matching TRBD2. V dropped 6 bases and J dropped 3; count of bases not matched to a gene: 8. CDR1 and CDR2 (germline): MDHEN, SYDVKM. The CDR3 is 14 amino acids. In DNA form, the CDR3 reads TGTGCCAGCAGACCCGCTAGCGGTTACTACGAGCAGTACTTC. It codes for CASRPASGYYEQYF.

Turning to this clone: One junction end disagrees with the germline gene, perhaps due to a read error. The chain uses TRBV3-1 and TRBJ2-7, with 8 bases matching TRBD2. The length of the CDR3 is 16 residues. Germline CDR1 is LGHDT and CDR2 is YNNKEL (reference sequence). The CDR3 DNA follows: TGTTCCAGCAGCCAATATCTAGCGGGCCTACCCTACGAGCAGTACTTC. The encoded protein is CSSSQYLAGLPYEQYF.

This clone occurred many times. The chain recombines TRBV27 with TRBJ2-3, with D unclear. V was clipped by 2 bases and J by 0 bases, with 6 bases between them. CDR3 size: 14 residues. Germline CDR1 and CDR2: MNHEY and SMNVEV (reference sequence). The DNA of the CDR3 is TGTGCCAGCAGTTTAAGTTTAAGCACAGATACGCAGTATTTT. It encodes CASSLSLSTDTQYF.

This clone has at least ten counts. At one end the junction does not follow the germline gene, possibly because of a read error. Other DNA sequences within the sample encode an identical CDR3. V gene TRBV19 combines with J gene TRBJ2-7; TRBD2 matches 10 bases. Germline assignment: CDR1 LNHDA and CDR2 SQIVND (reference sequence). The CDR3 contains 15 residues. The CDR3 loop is CASSSRTSGSYEQYF. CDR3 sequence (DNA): TGTGCCAGTAGTTCCAGGACTAGCGGTTCCTATGAGCAGTACTTC.

The CDR3 DNA reads TGCAGTGGCATCCCGGGACTAGCGGGGGCAAGCACAGATACGCAGTATTTT. This codes for CSGIPGLAGASTDTQYF. The J gene is TRBJ2-3, the V gene TRBV20-1; TRBD2 agrees at 14 bases. The germline CDR1 and CDR2 sequences are DFQATT and SNEGSKA (reference sequence). With V trimmed by 7 bases and J by 0 bases, 9 bases remained unmatched. The CDR3 is 17 amino acids.

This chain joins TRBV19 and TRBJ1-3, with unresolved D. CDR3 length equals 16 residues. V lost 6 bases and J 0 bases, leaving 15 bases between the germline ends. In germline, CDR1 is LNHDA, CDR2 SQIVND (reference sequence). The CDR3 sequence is CASSPPGPRSGNTIYF. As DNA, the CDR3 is TGTGCCAGTAGCCCTCCCGGACCACGCTCTGGAAACACCATATATTTT.